A single T cell receptor beta chain is shown here with its context. The antigen is unknown. This sample is drawn from a study of T cells and Merkel cell carcinoma outcomes. Repertoires were generated with immunoSEQ multiplex PCR, while TCRdb's copy carries only in-frame clones and drops some. The profile shows thousands of clones, roughly 84% of them singletons. CDR1 and CDR2 from the germline V gene are KGHSH and LQKENI. This CDR3 has 13 amino acids. Trimming removed 0 bases from V and 7 bases from J, with 7 bases in between. Study conclusions and caveats: Repertoire plus T-cell density reportedly predicted Merkel cell carcinoma outcomes.

This TCR was sampled from a human donor with Merkel cell carcinoma. J is TRBJ2-1 and V is TRBV18; D is undetermined. The specimen was tumor tissue from Merkel cell carcinoma. The CDR3 sequence is CASSPPSLNEQFF. CDR3 nucleotide sequence: TGTGCCAGCTCACCACCGTCCCTGAATGAGCAGTTCTTC.